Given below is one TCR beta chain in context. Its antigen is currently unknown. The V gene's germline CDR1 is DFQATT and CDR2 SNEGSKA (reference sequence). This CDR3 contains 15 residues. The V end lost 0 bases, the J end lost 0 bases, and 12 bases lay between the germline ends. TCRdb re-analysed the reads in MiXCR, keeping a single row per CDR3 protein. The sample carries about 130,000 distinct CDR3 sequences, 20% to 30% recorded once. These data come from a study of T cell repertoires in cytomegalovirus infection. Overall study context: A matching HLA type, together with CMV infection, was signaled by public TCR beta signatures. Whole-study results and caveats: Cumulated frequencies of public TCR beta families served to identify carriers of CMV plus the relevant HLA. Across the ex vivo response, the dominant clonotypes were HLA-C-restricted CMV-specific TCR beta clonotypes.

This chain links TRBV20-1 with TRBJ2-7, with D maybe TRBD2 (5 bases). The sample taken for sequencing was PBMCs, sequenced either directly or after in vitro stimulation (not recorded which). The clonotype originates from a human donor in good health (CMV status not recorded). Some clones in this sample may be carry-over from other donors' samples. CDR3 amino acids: CSARDLAESSYEQYF. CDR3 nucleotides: TGCAGTGCTAGAGATCTAGCCGAAAGCTCCTACGAGCAGTACTTC.